These T cell receptor beta chains were read from a single sample in a study of OX40 agonist ivuxolimab in advanced cancers. TCRdb's copy holds only in-frame clones and misses some; the assay was immunoSEQ multiplex PCR. Of roughly 65,000 clones listed, 90% were seen once; the top ten hold about 10%. This sample comprised CD4+ or CD8+ T cells sorted from blood, obtained in a trial of the OX40 agonist ivuxolimab. These TCRs come from an adult with an advanced solid tumor such as melanoma, head and neck, liver or kidney cancer. Each CDR3 is given with its conserved first and last residue. The order of the fields is D gene, clone size, V gene, J gene, CDR3 protein, CDR3 DNA. A D gene is named only where the DNA matches it firmly. A row's size may be missing; if present it is once, few, many or a size class.

D: TRBD1
size: .
V: TRBV9
J: TRBJ1-4
CDR3: CASSPRDRANEKLFF
DNA: TGTGCCAGCAGCCCGCGGGACAGAGCTAATGAAAAACTGTTTTTT

D: TRBD1
size: once
V: TRBV6-5
J: TRBJ2-5
CDR3: CASSAGTAFMETQYF
DNA: TGTGCCAGCAGTGCCGGGACAGCCTTTATGGAGACCCAGTACTTC

D: TRBD1
size: few
V: TRBV18
J: TRBJ1-1
CDR3: CASSFTGVPEAFF
DNA: TGTGCCAGCTCATTTACAGGGGTGCCTGAAGCTTTCTTT

D: .
size: .
V: TRBV6-5
J: TRBJ1-5
CDR3: CASSYSSISNQPQHF
DNA: TGTGCCAGCAGTTACTCTTCCATCAGCAATCAGCCCCAGCATTTT

D: .
size: .
V: TRBV6-5
J: TRBJ1-5
CDR3: CASSQRWNQPQHF
DNA: TGTGCCAGCAGCCAACGGTGGAATCAGCCCCAGCATTTT

D: .
size: .
V: TRBV19
J: TRBJ2-5
CDR3: CASSIRGGGETQYF
DNA: TGTGCCAGTAGTATAAGGGGGGGAGGGGAGACCCAGTACTTC

D: TRBD1
size: .
V: TRBV5-1
J: TRBJ1-4
CDR3: CASRSTGAGNEKLFF
DNA: TGCGCCAGCAGATCCACAGGGGCTGGTAATGAAAAACTGTTTTTT

D: .
size: few
V: TRBV7-3
J: TRBJ1-2
CDR3: CASSLSAGKDGYTF
DNA: TGTGCCAGCAGCTTAAGTGCAGGGAAAGATGGCTACACCTTC

D: .
size: .
V: TRBV5-1
J: TRBJ1-1
CDR3: CASSIQGMNTEAFF
DNA: TGCGCCAGCAGCATACAGGGCATGAACACTGAAGCTTTCTTT

D: .
size: .
V: TRBV7-2
J: TRBJ1-5
CDR3: CASSLGLGEPQHF
DNA: TGTGCCAGCAGCTTAGGGTTGGGTGAGCCCCAGCATTTT

D: .
size: .
V: TRBV7-9
J: TRBJ1-3
CDR3: CASSRWGVSGNTIYF
DNA: TGTGCCAGCTCCCGATGGGGGGTCTCTGGAAACACCATATATTTT

D: .
size: .
V: TRBV6-5
J: TRBJ1-1
CDR3: CATSSGPRGTEAFF
DNA: TGTGCCACCTCCAGCGGGCCCCGAGGGACTGAAGCTTTCTTT

D: .
size: .
V: TRBV6-6
J: TRBJ2-2
CDR3: CASSAGQNTGELFF
DNA: TGTGCCAGCAGTGCCGGACAGAACACCGGGGAGCTGTTTTTT

D: TRBD1
size: .
V: TRBV10-1
J: TRBJ1-5
CDR3: CASSDQEQGQGNQPQHF
DNA: TGCGCCAGCAGTGATCAGGAACAGGGGCAGGGGAATCAGCCCCAGCATTTT

D: .
size: once
V: TRBV4-1
J: TRBJ2-2
CDR3: CASSSGDTGELFF
DNA: TGCGCCAGCAGTTCAGGGGACACCGGGGAGCTGTTTTTT

D: .
size: .
V: TRBV6-5
J: TRBJ1-1
CDR3: CASTKTGGRGTEAFF
DNA: TGTGCCAGCACCAAAACCGGGGGGCGGGGCACTGAAGCTTTCTTT

D: .
size: .
V: TRBV11-2
J: TRBJ2-7
CDR3: CASSLVSGPYEQYF
DNA: TGTGCCAGCAGCTTAGTTTCGGGGCCCTACGAGCAGTACTTC

D: .
size: .
V: TRBV5-1
J: TRBJ1-4
CDR3: CASSLGLGSLTTNEKLFF
DNA: TGCGCCAGCAGCTTGGGACTTGGCAGCCTTACAACTAATGAAAAACTGTTTTTT